This T cell receptor beta chain was recorded in a study of beta chain features in type 1 diabetes. The entirety of the isolated RNA underwent reverse transcription, so expressed TCRB transcripts were sequenced. Generated by immunoSEQ multiplex PCR, the TCRdb table keeps only in-frame clones and is missing some. The repertoire has 430,000 or so clones, roughly an eighth of them found once; the top ten carry over 0.035%. The V end was cut by 7 bases, the J end by 4 bases, with 19 bases between. The CDR3 is 16 residues long. Germline V gene data show CDR1 as SNHLY and CDR2 as FYNNEI. CD45RO/CCR7/CD25/CD127/CD95/CD27 separated CD4+ naive, central memory, regulatory and stem cell-like memory cells by sorting.

Input material: naive CD4+ T cells from blood. The receptor's source is a woman aged 18-29 years in good health. The V call is TRBV2, the J call TRBJ1-4; no reliable D call. As DNA, the CDR3 is TGTGCCAGCACAGAGCGACATCCGTTTAATAATGAAAAACTGTTTTTT. Protein sequence: CASTERHPFNNEKLFF. Combining the CDR3 with reference TRBV2 and TRBJ1-4 gives the whole variable domain EPEVTQTPSHQVTQMGQEVILRCVPISNHLYFYWYRQILGQKVEFLVSFYNNEISEKSEIFDDQFSVERPDGSNFTLKIRSTKLEDSAMYFCASTERHPFNNEKLFFGSGTQLSVL.